These T cell receptor beta chains were read from a single sample in a study of blood T cell repertoires in COVID-19. Repertoires were generated with immunoSEQ multiplex PCR, while TCRdb's copy carries only in-frame clones and drops some. The sample has approximately 160,000 clones, over 85% seen once. The material sequenced was peripheral blood. These receptors came from a man in his sixties with active or convalescent COVID-19. CDR3s include the opening cysteine and the closing phenylalanine or tryptophan. D genes are given only for firm matches. Where a row states a size, it is once, few, many or the class of an expanded clone; other rows omit it.

NA	TRBV23-1	NA	TRBJ2-7	CASRRTVSYEQYF	TGCGCCAGCAGACGGACAGTCTCCTACGAGCAGTACTTC
NA	TRBV19	NA	TRBJ1-5	CASSLGRGVNQPQHF	TGTGCCAGTAGTTTGGGCAGGGGCGTCAATCAGCCCCAGCATTTT
NA	TRBV3-1/TRBV3-2	NA	TRBJ1-4	CASSQRGGTNEKLFF	TGTGCCAGCAGCCAAAGAGGGGGAACTAATGAAAAACTGTTTTTT
NA	TRBV7-2	TRBD2	TRBJ2-2	CASSRRLAGSYGELFF	TGTGCCAGCAGCCGCAGACTAGCGGGGTCTTACGGGGAGCTGTTTTTT
NA	TRBV6-5	TRBD2	TRBJ2-7	CASRGGRTYEQYF	TGTGCCAGCCGCGGCGGGAGGACCTACGAGCAGTACTTC
few	TRBV5-1	TRBD1	TRBJ1-1	CASSPIGQGANTEAFF	TGCGCCAGCAGCCCGATAGGACAGGGGGCGAACACTGAAGCTTTCTTT
NA	TRBV10-2	TRBD1	TRBJ2-7	CASEGQGHYEQYF	TGCGCCAGCGAGGGACAGGGACACTACGAGCAGTACTTC
NA	TRBV7-9	NA	TRBJ2-3	CASSLGPDSSTDTQYF	TGTGCCAGCAGCTTAGGCCCCGACAGCAGCACAGATACGCAGTATTTT
NA	TRBV3-1/TRBV3-2	NA	TRBJ2-3	CASSQKGRTDTQYF	TGTGCCAGCAGCCAAAAGGGGAGGACAGATACGCAGTATTTT
NA	TRBV5-1	NA	TRBJ2-7	CASSPAIDSRSYEQYF	TGCGCCAGCAGCCCCGCTATAGACAGCCGCTCCTACGAGCAGTACTTC
NA	TRBV2	TRBD1	TRBJ1-2	CASTGQGTYGYTF	TGTGCCAGCACGGGACAGGGAACCTATGGCTACACCTTC
NA	TRBV5-4	TRBD2	TRBJ2-3	CASSWAGTSGSTDTQYF	TGTGCCAGCAGCTGGGCCGGGACTAGCGGCTCCACAGATACGCAGTATTTT
once	TRBV6-4	NA	TRBJ1-1	CASSVSGGNTEAFF	TGTGCCAGCAGTGTATCGGGGGGAAACACTGAAGCTTTCTTT
once	TRBV5-1	TRBD1	TRBJ2-7	CASSQGQGAYEQYF	TGCGCCAGCAGCCAAGGACAGGGGGCCTACGAGCAGTACTTC
NA	TRBV19	TRBD2	TRBJ2-1	CASSPVGLAGGRNEQFF	TGTGCCAGTAGTCCAGTGGGGCTAGCGGGGGGGCGCAATGAGCAGTTCTTC
NA	TRBV7-6	NA	TRBJ2-1	CASSLYPKVAESFYNEQFF	TGTGCCAGCAGCTTATATCCCAAGGTAGCGGAATCTTTCTACAATGAGCAGTTCTTC